This TCR beta chain stems from a study of shared clonotypes between healthy human individuals (dated by TCRdb to the early 2020s). About the study as a whole: A couple of women and three men aged 18 to 49 years were included in the cohort. For each donor, CD4 naive and CD4 memory were each run on three plates, CD8 naive on two plates, and CD8 memory on one plate. To estimate repertoire size and how much clonotype sharing occurs between individuals, the study deeply sequenced the blood TCR repertoires of five healthy adults. Different laboratories and diverse techniques were used to prepare libraries and sequence TCR repertoires, to increase sequencing depth and limit assay-specific biases. Between about 0.85 and 8.9 billion PBMCs per donor were obtained by leukapheresis. The investigation overall reported the following: Naive subsets generally had larger estimated clonotype richness than memory subsets did. The genetic and exposure-history diversity represented was limited by the small number of donors. When a handful of donors were compared, the shared fraction of clonotypes was about 5% for naive CD4, about 4% for naive CD8, 2% to 2.5% for memory CD4, and roughly 0.4% for memory CD8. Sampling was restricted to blood, and TCR repertoires in tissue are likely to differ from TCR repertoires in blood. Higher generation probabilities were observed for clonotypes shared by all four sorted-subset donors than for non-shared clonotypes. Even with the large sequencing depth, rarefaction of the sorted-subset datasets indicated that sequencing was incomplete. Pairwise subsampling led to the expectation that sequencing depth would affect the degree of clonotype sharing among donors.

Of note for this clone: There is no known antigen for this receptor. No per-base quality is available; no much larger clone lies one base away.

Using the deep immunoSEQ assay, TCR CDR3 regions were amplified from genomic DNA by multiplex PCR. For each cell subset, the extracted genomic DNA was distributed evenly across all wells of several immunoSEQ 96-well plates, and each plate served as one replicate. For sorted subsets, 150 to 250 ng genomic DNA, equal to 30,000 or so T cell genomes, was loaded into each replicate PCR. Purified libraries were quantified with a Qubit 3.0 fluorometer, sized on a Bioanalyzer 2100, and re-quantified with the KAPA Library Quantification kit. Every immunoSEQ 96-well plate was sequenced on a separate single-read 150-cycle Illumina NextSeq 550 flow cell. In the source study's methods: The immunoSEQ output contained only junctional sequences without quality scores, so filtering could not match that applied to full-length reads. To assign V/J genes and CDR3, sequences were annotated against IMGT germline references using PyIR, a Python wrapper for IgBLAST v1.9. Reads with weak V/J assignments (E-value above 1e-6), missing CDR3, stop codons, out-of-frame junctions, or ambiguous translated residues were removed. V3J clonotypes were defined as sequences sharing an identical inferred V gene, J gene, and CDR3 amino acid sequence. Percentage overlap between repertoires was calculated by dividing the number of shared unique clonotypes by the size of the smaller repertoire. RTK rarefaction, the Chao1 estimator, and Recon v2.1 estimates of unobserved clonotypes were used to assess repertoire richness. OLGA was used to compute generation probabilities for all TCRbeta clonotypes that the gDNA method yielded from a handful of donors. The source is immuneACCESS, and TCRdb retained only in-frame sequences with V and J called. Part of the clones is not carried over; for the studies checked, unresolved V genes explain less than half of this, and the remainder is unexplained. The V and J calls and clone size come from that table; D and trimming were worked out from the DNA. A total of about 800,000 clones appear in this sample, approximately 97% of them only once. The leading ten clones occupy less than 0.25% of the sample.

CD8 naive samples were obtained by positive selection for CCR7 among CD45RO-negative cells, yielding a CD45RA+CCR7+ population from which TemRA cells were excluded. Healthy HIV-negative adults with no recently reported acute infections or vaccinations were included as donors. All donors were Caucasian adults living in Nashville, Tennessee, USA. After blood collection by leukapheresis, PBMCs were isolated using Ficoll-Histopaque density gradient centrifugation and then cryopreserved in the vapor phase of liquid nitrogen. Analytical flow cytometry was used to check the purity and quantity of every magnetically sorted T cell population. From each sorted fraction, genomic DNA was isolated and quantified by UV absorbance on a Nanodrop 2000c. Trimmed from V: 5 bases; trimmed from J: 2 bases; junction bases lacking a gene match: 11. The germline V gene yields SQVTM for CDR1 and ANQGSEA for CDR2. Its CDR3 holds 15 amino acids, cysteine through phenylalanine. The read is trimmed to its CDR3 DNA, 45 bases read in frame from base 1.

This receptor was taken from a man in his thirties or forties in good health. The chain is assembled from TRBV29-1 and TRBJ2-7; a stretch of 8 junction bases matches TRBD2. Sequencing was carried out using naive CD8+ T cells sorted from blood. The cell subset or site label on this specimen signifies: CD45RA+CCR7+. CDR3 loop: CSVSGGETPPYEQYF. In nucleotide form, the sequence is TGCAGCGTTTCCGGGGGGGAAACCCCTCCCTACGAGCAGTACTTC.